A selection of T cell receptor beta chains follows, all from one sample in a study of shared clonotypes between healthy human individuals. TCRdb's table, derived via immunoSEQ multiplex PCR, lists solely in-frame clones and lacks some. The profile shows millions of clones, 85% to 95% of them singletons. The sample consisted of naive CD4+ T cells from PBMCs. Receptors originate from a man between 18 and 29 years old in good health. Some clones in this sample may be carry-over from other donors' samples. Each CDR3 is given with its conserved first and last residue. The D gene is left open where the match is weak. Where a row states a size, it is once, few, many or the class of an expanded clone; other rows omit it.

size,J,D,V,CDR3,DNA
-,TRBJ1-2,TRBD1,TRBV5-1,CASSRQGDYTF,TGCGCCAGCAGCCGACAGGGTGACTACACCTTC
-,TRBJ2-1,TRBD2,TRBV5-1,CASSWTTSLYEQFF,TGCGCCAGCAGCTGGACGACTAGCCTCTATGAGCAGTTCTTC
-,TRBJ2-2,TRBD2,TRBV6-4,CASSPLGAGGTGELFF,TGTGCCAGCAGCCCCCTCGGAGCGGGAGGTACCGGGGAGCTGTTTTTT
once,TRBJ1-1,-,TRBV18,CASSPDRLQLNTEAFF,TGTGCCAGCTCACCCGACAGGCTTCAGCTGAACACTGAAGCTTTCTTT
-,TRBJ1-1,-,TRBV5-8,CASSSPGPDTEAFF,TGTGCCAGCAGCTCCCCGGGCCCGGACACTGAAGCTTTCTTT
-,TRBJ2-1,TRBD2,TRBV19,CASSIGLNSGRYYNEQFF,TGTGCCAGTAGTATCGGGCTTAATAGCGGGAGATATTACAATGAGCAGTTCTTC
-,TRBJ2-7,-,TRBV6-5,CAVRDSNSYEQYF,TGTGCCGTACGGGACTCCAACTCCTACGAGCAGTACTTC
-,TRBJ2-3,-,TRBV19,CASSPPRTGTDTQYF,TGTGCCAGTAGTCCCCCTAGGACGGGGACAGATACGCAGTATTTT
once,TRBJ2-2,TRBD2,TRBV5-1,CASSPPETSATGELFF,TGCGCCAGCAGCCCTCCTGAGACTAGCGCCACCGGGGAGCTGTTTTTT
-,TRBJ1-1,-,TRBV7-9,CASSLAIGMNTEAFF,TGTGCCAGCAGCTTAGCGATCGGTATGAACACTGAAGCTTTCTTT
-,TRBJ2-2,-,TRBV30,CAALGRDYTGELFF,TGTGCCGCCCTAGGTCGGGATTACACCGGGGAGCTGTTTTTT
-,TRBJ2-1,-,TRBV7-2,CASSLVTNEQFF,TGTGCCAGCAGCTTAGTCACAAATGAGCAGTTCTTC
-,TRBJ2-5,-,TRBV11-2,CASSLVPGIASYF,TGTGCCAGCAGCTTAGTCCCCGGGATCGCCTCATACTTC
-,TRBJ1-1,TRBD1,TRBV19,CASKRQGGAEAFF,TGTGCCAGTAAAAGACAGGGCGGGGCTGAAGCTTTCTTT
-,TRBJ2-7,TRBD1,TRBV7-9,CASSLGTGNDEQYF,TGTGCCAGCAGCTTGGGGACAGGGAACGACGAGCAGTACTTC
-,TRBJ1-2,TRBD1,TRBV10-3,CAISEPARDRGRDGYTF,TGTGCCATCAGTGAGCCAGCCCGGGACAGGGGGCGCGATGGCTACACCTTC
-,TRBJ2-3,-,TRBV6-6,CASSYSSGRAGYTQYF,TGTGCCAGCAGTTACTCTAGCGGTAGAGCCGGGTATACGCAGTATTTT
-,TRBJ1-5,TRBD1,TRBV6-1,CASSGPGTGGPQPQHF,TGTGCCAGCAGTGGACCTGGGACAGGGGGGCCTCAGCCCCAGCATTTT
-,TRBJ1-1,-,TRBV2,CASSEVRNTEAFF,TGTGCCAGCAGTGAAGTGAGGAACACTGAAGCTTTCTTT
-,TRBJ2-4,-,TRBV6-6,CASAGRGSKNIQYF,TGTGCCAGCGCGGGGAGGGGGTCCAAAAACATTCAGTACTTC
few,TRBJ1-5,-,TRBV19,CASSRRDSNQPQHF,TGTGCCAGTAGTAGGAGGGATAGCAATCAGCCCCAGCATTTT
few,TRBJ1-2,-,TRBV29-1,CSVGGNYGYTF,TGCAGCGTTGGGGGGAACTATGGCTACACCTTC
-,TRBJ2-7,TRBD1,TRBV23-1,CASSRQGACEQYF,TGCGCCAGCTCCCGACAGGGGGCATGCGAGCAGTACTTC
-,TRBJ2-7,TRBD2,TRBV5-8,CASEEVRAGEQYF,TGTGCCAGCGAAGAGGTGAGAGCGGGAGAGCAGTACTTC
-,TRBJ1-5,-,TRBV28,CASSLGRLGNQPQHF,TGTGCCAGCAGTTTAGGACGGTTAGGTAATCAGCCCCAGCATTTT
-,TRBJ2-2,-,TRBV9,CASSVKGASSTGELFF,TGTGCCAGCAGCGTAAAAGGGGCTTCGAGCACCGGGGAGCTGTTTTTT
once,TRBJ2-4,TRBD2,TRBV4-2,CASSQPSGTRDQNIQYF,TGTGCCAGCAGCCAACCCTCCGGGACTAGAGACCAAAACATTCAGTACTTC
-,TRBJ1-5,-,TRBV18,CASSSGQTNQPQHF,TGTGCCAGCTCATCCGGACAGACCAATCAGCCCCAGCATTTT
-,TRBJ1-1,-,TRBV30,CAWSVLGSTEAFF,TGTGCCTGGAGTGTTCTAGGGTCCACTGAAGCTTTCTTT
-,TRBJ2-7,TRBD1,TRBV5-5,CASSFWDRDPYEQYF,TGTGCCAGCAGCTTTTGGGACAGGGACCCCTACGAGCAGTACTTC
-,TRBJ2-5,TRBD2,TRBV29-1,CSGLAGEETQYF,TGCAGCGGACTAGCGGGGGAAGAGACCCAGTACTTC
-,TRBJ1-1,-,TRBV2,CASSVGGKNTEAFF,TGTGCCAGCAGTGTTGGGGGAAAGAACACTGAAGCTTTCTTT
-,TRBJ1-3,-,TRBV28,CASSSLQGSSGNTIYF,TGTGCCAGCAGTTCTCTACAGGGATCATCTGGAAACACCATATATTTT
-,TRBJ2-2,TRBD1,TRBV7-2,CASSLQGSNTGELFF,TGTGCCAGCAGCCTACAGGGGTCGAACACCGGGGAGCTGTTTTTT
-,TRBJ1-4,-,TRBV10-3,CAISGGSSANEKLFF,TGTGCCATCAGTGGTGGCTCTTCGGCTAATGAAAAACTGTTTTTT
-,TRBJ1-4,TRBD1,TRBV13,CASSSDLGTGKIRTNEKLFF,TGTGCCAGCAGCTCCGACCTCGGGACAGGGAAGATTCGGACTAATGAAAAACTGTTTTTT
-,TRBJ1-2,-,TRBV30,CAWIGAGPDGYTF,TGTGCCTGGATCGGGGCGGGGCCGGATGGCTACACCTTC
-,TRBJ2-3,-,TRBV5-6,CASSLDTAPSTDTQYF,TGTGCCAGCAGCTTGGATACAGCACCTAGCACAGATACGCAGTATTTT